These T cell receptor beta chains were read from a single sample in a study of T cell responses to AZD1222 COVID-19 vaccine. Repertoires were generated with immunoSEQ multiplex PCR, while TCRdb's copy carries only in-frame clones and drops some. The top ten clones hold under 5.5% of a sample with roughly 90,000 clones, around nine tenths of them seen once. The sample was peripheral blood, taken 28 days after the second AZD1222 dose. The receptor source for this set is an adult who received the AZD1222 COVID-19 vaccine. The CDR3 runs from the conserved cysteine through the conserved F or W. Each record gives: D gene, clone size, J gene, V gene, CDR3 protein, CDR3 DNA. D genes are given only for firm matches. Some rows mark clone size as missing; the rest say once, few, many or name a class of expanded clone.

- | - | TRBJ1-2 | TRBV9 | CASSVNNDYGYTF | TGTGCCAGCAGCGTAAACAACGACTATGGCTACACCTTC
- | - | TRBJ1-2 | TRBV4-1 | CASSPRSPGDYGYTF | TGCGCCAGCAGCCCAAGATCTCCGGGGGACTATGGCTACACCTTC
- | few | TRBJ1-3 | TRBV28 | CASSLPLWRAVGSGNTIYF | TGTGCCAGCAGTTTACCCCTTTGGCGGGCCGTGGGCTCTGGAAACACCATATATTTT
TRBD1 | once | TRBJ1-2 | TRBV19 | CASSSLRGLPYGYTF | TGTGCCAGTAGTAGCCTCAGGGGGCTACCCTATGGCTACACCTTC
TRBD1 | - | TRBJ2-3 | TRBV10-3 | CAISESGQGGTDTQYF | TGTGCCATCAGTGAGTCGGGGCAGGGGGGCACAGATACGCAGTATTTT
TRBD2 | - | TRBJ2-7 | TRBV5-4 | CASSLELAVYEQYF | TGTGCCAGCAGCTTGGAACTAGCGGTCTACGAGCAGTACTTC
- | - | TRBJ2-7 | TRBV6-2/TRBV6-3 | CASSAREGYEQYF | TGTGCCAGCAGCGCGCGCGAGGGCTACGAGCAGTACTTC
- | - | TRBJ2-1 | TRBV19 | CATVWGAGGNEQFF | TGTGCCACCGTTTGGGGGGCAGGGGGCAATGAGCAGTTCTTC
- | - | TRBJ1-1 | TRBV21-1 | CASSYRECPNTEAFF | TGTGCCAGCAGCTACAGGGAGTGCCCCAACACTGAAGCTTTCTTT
- | - | TRBJ1-4 | TRBV6-4 | CASPRVPAERNATNEKLFF | TGTGCCAGCCCCAGGGTCCCGGCGGAACGCAATGCAACTAATGAAAAACTGTTTTTT
- | few | TRBJ1-4 | TRBV15 | CATSRGLTGGATNEKLFF | TGTGCCACCAGCAGAGGTTTGACAGGAGGGGCAACTAATGAAAAACTGTTTTTT
TRBD1 | - | TRBJ2-1 | TRBV6-2/TRBV6-3 | CASSYPIGSTGQNSYNEQFF | TGTGCCAGCAGTTACCCCATCGGTTCCACGGGACAGAACTCCTACAATGAGCAGTTCTTC
- | - | TRBJ2-4 | TRBV4-1 | CASSQVGYVGKNIQYF | TGCGCCAGCAGCCAAGTTGGGTATGTAGGCAAAAACATTCAGTACTTC
- | - | TRBJ1-5 | TRBV3-1/TRBV3-2 | CASSQEGGRQPQHF | TGTGCCAGCAGCCAAGAGGGGGGGCGCCAGCCCCAGCATTTT
- | - | TRBJ2-3 | TRBV19 | CASMLDLASTDTQYF | TGTGCCAGTATGTTGGATTTAGCTAGCACAGATACGCAGTATTTT
- | - | TRBJ1-5 | TRBV27 | CASSLSGHSNQPQHF | TGTGCCAGCAGTTTAAGCGGACATAGCAATCAGCCCCAGCATTTT
- | - | TRBJ2-7 | TRBV3-1/TRBV3-2 | CASSQDYVSYEQYF | TGTGCCAGCAGCCAAGATTATGTTTCCTACGAGCAGTACTTC
- | - | TRBJ1-2 | TRBV14 | CASSQDPPAWHGYTF | TGTGCCAGCAGCCAAGATCCGCCGGCATGGCACGGCTACACCTTC
- | - | TRBJ2-2 | TRBV5-4 | CASSPGPRGGGELFF | TGTGCCAGCAGCCCGGGCCCGCGCGGAGGCGGGGAGCTGTTTTTT
- | medium-sized | TRBJ1-4 | TRBV28 | CASSLEGGVREKLFF | TGTGCCAGCAGTTTAGAAGGGGGGGTTAGGGAAAAACTGTTTTTT
- | - | TRBJ2-5 | TRBV30 | CAWSVQGFGETQYF | TGTGCCTGGAGTGTACAGGGATTTGGAGAGACCCAGTACTTC
TRBD1 | - | TRBJ2-3 | TRBV4-1 | CASSQQGVGTQYF | TGCGCCAGCAGCCAACAGGGGGTCGGTACGCAGTATTTT
- | few | TRBJ2-1 | TRBV7-9 | CASSLVGRSGSPRNEQFF | TGTGCCAGCAGCTTAGTCGGCAGATCAGGGTCACCACGCAATGAGCAGTTCTTC
- | - | TRBJ1-4 | TRBV2 | CASQTERGEKLFF | TGTGCCAGTCAGACGGAAAGGGGGGAAAAACTGTTTTTT
- | - | TRBJ2-5 | TRBV30 | CAWSVHVTRETQYF | TGTGCCTGGAGTGTACATGTGACTAGAGAGACCCAGTACTTC
- | - | TRBJ1-2 | TRBV5-1 | CASTPPSGRGYTF | TGCGCCAGCACCCCCCCCTCGGGTCGTGGCTACACCTTC
- | - | TRBJ1-6 | TRBV30 | CAWSGDSPSYNSPLHF | TGTGCCTGGAGCGGGGACTCACCCTCCTATAATTCACCCCTCCACTTT
- | - | TRBJ1-2 | TRBV29-1 | CSAAASGPYGYTF | TGCAGCGCGGCTGCGAGTGGGCCTTATGGCTACACCTTC
- | - | TRBJ2-7 | TRBV30 | CAWSVVGDYEQYF | TGTGCCTGGAGTGTTGTAGGAGACTACGAGCAGTACTTC
- | - | TRBJ1-5 | TRBV7-9 | CASSLSSGNQPQHF | TGTGCCAGCAGCTTAAGTTCGGGGAATCAGCCCCAGCATTTT
TRBD1 | - | TRBJ1-2 | TRBV5-6 | CASSQPPGQGYYGYTF | TGTGCCAGCAGCCAACCCCCGGGACAGGGATACTATGGCTACACCTTC
TRBD2 | few | TRBJ2-1 | TRBV2 | CASSEAHLLAGGYNEQFF | TGTGCCAGCAGTGAAGCACATTTGCTAGCGGGGGGGTACAATGAGCAGTTCTTC
- | - | TRBJ2-7 | TRBV19 | CASSRGTYEQYF | TGTGCCAGTAGTCGGGGTACCTACGAGCAGTACTTC
- | - | TRBJ1-3 | TRBV5-4 | CASSLRGEGNTIYF | TGTGCCAGCAGCTTGAGGGGAGAAGGAAACACCATATATTTT
- | - | TRBJ1-5 | TRBV7-8 | CASSLAFGQPQHF | TGTGCCAGCAGCTTAGCCTTCGGTCAGCCCCAGCATTTT
- | - | TRBJ1-2 | TRBV28 | CASSPNLVALNYGYTF | TGTGCCAGCAGTCCGAATCTTGTGGCCCTTAACTATGGCTACACCTTC
- | - | TRBJ1-6 | TRBV9 | CASSSEAVRSYNSPLHF | TGTGCCAGCAGCTCGGAGGCCGTACGGTCCTATAATTCACCCCTCCACTTT
- | - | TRBJ1-2 | TRBV9 | CASSVGVGSNYGYTF | TGTGCCAGCAGCGTAGGTGTGGGATCTAACTATGGCTACACCTTC
TRBD1 | - | TRBJ1-2 | TRBV11-2 | CASSLQGGGYYGYTF | TGTGCCAGCAGCTTACAGGGGGGTGGGTACTATGGCTACACCTTC
- | - | TRBJ1-2 | TRBV6-5 | CASSTTVTRYGYTF | TGTGCCAGCAGTACCACTGTAACCCGCTATGGCTACACCTTC
- | - | TRBJ2-5 | TRBV7-9 | CASSSRLGQETQYF | TGTGCCAGCAGCTCCCGACTCGGTCAAGAGACCCAGTACTTC
TRBD1 | - | TRBJ1-4 | TRBV5-1 | CASTLGNRGYEKLFF | TGCGCCAGCACCCTCGGGAACAGGGGTTATGAAAAACTGTTTTTT
- | - | TRBJ1-3 | TRBV6-5 | CASSYYGGGSGNTIYF | TGTGCCAGCAGTTACTATGGTGGGGGCTCTGGAAACACCATATATTTT
- | once | TRBJ2-3 | TRBV2 | CASSVWGVADTQYF | TGTGCCAGCAGTGTATGGGGGGTGGCAGATACGCAGTATTTT
- | few | TRBJ2-6 | TRBV7-9 | CASSPTPGRGSGANVLTF | TGTGCCAGCAGCCCCACCCCGGGACGGGGCTCTGGGGCCAACGTCCTGACTTTC